This T cell receptor beta chain was observed in a study of T-cell reconstitution after alpha-beta-depleted transplantation in children. There are 11 residues in the CDR3. CDR1 and CDR2 (germline): DFQATT, SNEGSKA (reference sequence). Trimming stripped 6 bases from V and 8 bases from J, with 11 bases between. At least ten counts were recorded for this clonotype. Unique molecular identifiers were built into the TCRbeta library. TCRdb independently ran MiXCR on the PCR reads; one entry per CDR3 protein. The repertoire holds hundreds of thousands of distinct CDR3 sequences, with about 10% as singletons. The material was PBMCs from the stem cell graft donor, obtained from the stem cell graft. The V call is TRBV20-1, the J call TRBJ2-1; no reliable D call. The receptor was derived from a human donor who donated a stem cell graft to a child with acute myeloid leukemia. The CDR3 here is CSASDGDEQFF. The CDR3 coding sequence is TGCAGTGCCAGTGATGGGGATGAGCAGTTCTTC.